This T cell receptor (beta chain) derives from a study of radiotherapy plus CTLA-4 blockade in lung cancer. Study-wide context: Among patients, roughly 17% showed objective responses, and 30% to 35% had disease control. Study-level points and caveats: Among reported predictors of response, early blood T cell clone dynamics with interferon-beta performed best. Some TCR clones had been derived from tumors. These clones expanded in peripheral blood after radiotherapy plus ipilimumab.

TCRdb's table, derived via immunoSEQ multiplex PCR, lists solely in-frame clones and lacks some. The repertoire holds approximately 47,000 clones, with about 63% as singletons. This clone occurred a few times. Its specificity is not known. Germline-derived CDR1 and CDR2 are LNHDA and SQIVND (reference sequence). The CDR3 extends over 17 amino acids. After removal of 3 bases from V and 5 bases from J, the junction contained 11 bases not matched to a gene. V usage is TRBV19 and J usage is TRBJ1-5, with 9 bases matching TRBD1. The sequences come from peripheral blood, collected from a patient treated with radiotherapy plus ipilimumab. This receptor was taken from a human donor with non-small cell lung cancer who had a partial response to radiotherapy plus ipilimumab. Written as DNA, the CDR3 is TGTGCCAGTAGTATTAGGGGACAGGGATTAGGCGATCAGCCCCAGCATTTT. Translated: CASSIRGQGLGDQPQHF.